This T cell receptor (beta chain) was observed in a study of identical twins. After template switching added a universal primer site, the resulting cDNA carried unique molecular identifiers. A single record per CDR3 protein comes from TCRdb applying MiXCR to the 5' RACE reads. The sample includes nearly 650,000 distinct CDR3 sequences, roughly 7.2% of them seen just once. CDR3 length: 12 amino acids. The V gene's germline CDR1 is DFQATT and CDR2 SNEGSKA (reference sequence). V lost 3 bases and J 11 bases, leaving 17 bases between the germline ends. Study-level points and caveats: Fewer insertions marked abundant cord blood beta clonotypes; young adult naive trended weakly, memory not at all. Invariant T cells like MAIT and iNKT could partly confound the zero-insertion analyses. There was an excess of low generation probability in the out-of-frame alpha sequences that twins shared.

This clonotype occurred a few times. Its antigen is as yet unknown. The same data also went into a second study, on yellow fever vaccine responses in identical twins.

The sequenced sample consisted of PBMCs. The chain combines TRBV20-1 with TRBJ2-7; tentative D call: TRBD1 (6 bases). This clonotype was obtained from a woman between 18 and 30 years old in good health. The CDR3 spells CSASHSGEGKYF. CDR3 in DNA: TGCAGTGCTAGTCACTCAGGGGAAGGAAAGTACTTC.